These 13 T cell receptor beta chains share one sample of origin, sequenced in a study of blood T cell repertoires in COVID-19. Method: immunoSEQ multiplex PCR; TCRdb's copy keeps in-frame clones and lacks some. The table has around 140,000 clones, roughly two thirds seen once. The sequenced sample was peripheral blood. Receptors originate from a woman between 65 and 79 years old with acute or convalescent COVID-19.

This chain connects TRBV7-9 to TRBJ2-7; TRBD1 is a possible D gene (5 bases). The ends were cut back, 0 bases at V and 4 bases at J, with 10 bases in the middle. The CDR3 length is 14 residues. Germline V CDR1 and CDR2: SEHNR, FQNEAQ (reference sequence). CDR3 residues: CASSLADNFYEQYF. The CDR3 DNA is TGTGCCAGCAGCTTAGCGGACAATTTTTACGAGCAGTACTTC.

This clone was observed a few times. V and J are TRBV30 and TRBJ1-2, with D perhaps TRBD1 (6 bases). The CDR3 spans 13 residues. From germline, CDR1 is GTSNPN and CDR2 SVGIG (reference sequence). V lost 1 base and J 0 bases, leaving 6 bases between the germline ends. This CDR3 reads CAWSEGANYGYTF. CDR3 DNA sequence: TGTGCCTGGAGTGAGGGGGCTAACTATGGCTACACCTTC.

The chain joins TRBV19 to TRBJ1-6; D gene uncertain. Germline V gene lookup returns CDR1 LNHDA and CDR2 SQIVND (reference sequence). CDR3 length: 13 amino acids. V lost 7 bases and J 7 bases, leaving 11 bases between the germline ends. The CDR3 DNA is TGTGCCAGTAATGACGGGTTAAATTCACCCCTCCACTTT. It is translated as CASNDGLNSPLHF.

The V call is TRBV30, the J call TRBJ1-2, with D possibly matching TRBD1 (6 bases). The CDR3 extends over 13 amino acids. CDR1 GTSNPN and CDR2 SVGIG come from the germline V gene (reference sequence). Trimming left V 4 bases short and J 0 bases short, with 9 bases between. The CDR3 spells CAWTRGSNYGYTF. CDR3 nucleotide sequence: TGTGCCTGGACGAGGGGGTCTAACTATGGCTACACCTTC.

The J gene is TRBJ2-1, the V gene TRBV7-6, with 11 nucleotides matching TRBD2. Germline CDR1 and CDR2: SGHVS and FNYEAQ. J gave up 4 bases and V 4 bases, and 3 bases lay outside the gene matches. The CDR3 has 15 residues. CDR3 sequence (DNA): TGTGCCAGCAGCTCATGGACTAGCGGGTACAATGAGCAGTTCTTC. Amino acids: CASSSWTSGYNEQFF.

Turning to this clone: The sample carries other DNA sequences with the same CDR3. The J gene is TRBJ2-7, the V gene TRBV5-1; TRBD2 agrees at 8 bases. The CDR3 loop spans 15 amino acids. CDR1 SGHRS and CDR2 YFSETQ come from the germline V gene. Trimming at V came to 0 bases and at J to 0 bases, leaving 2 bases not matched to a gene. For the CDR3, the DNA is TGCGCCAGCAGCTTGGTAGCGGGGCCCTCCTACGAGCAGTACTTC. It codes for CASSLVAGPSYEQYF.

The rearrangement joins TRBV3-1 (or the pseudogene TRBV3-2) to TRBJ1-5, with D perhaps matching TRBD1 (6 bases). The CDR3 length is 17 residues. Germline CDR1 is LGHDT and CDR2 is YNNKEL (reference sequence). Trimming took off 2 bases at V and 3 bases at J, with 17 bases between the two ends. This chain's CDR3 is CASSQTNLQGANQPQHF. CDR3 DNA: TGTGCCAGCAGCCAAACCAACTTACAGGGTGCCAATCAGCCCCAGCATTTT.

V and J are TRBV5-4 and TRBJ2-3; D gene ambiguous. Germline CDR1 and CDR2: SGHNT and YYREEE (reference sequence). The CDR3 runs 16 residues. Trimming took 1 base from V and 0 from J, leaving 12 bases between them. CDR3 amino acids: CASSLPSVISTDTQYF. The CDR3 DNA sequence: TGTGCCAGCAGCTTGCCTAGTGTGATAAGCACAGATACGCAGTATTTT.

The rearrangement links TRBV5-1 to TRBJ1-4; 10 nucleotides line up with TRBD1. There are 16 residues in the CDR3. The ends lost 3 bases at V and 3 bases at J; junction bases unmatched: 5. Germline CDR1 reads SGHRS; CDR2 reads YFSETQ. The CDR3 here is CASSWGTGAANEKLFF. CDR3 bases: TGCGCCAGCAGCTGGGGGACAGGGGCGGCTAATGAAAAACTGTTTTTT.

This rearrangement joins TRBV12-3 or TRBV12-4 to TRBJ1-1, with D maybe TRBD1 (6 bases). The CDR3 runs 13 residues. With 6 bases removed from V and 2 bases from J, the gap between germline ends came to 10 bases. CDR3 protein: CASRRDINTEAFF. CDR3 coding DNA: TGTGCCAGCAGACGGGACATAAACACTGAAGCTTTCTTT.

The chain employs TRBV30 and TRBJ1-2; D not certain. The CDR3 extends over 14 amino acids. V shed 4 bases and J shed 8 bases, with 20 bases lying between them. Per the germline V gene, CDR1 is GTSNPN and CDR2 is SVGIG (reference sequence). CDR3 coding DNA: TGTGCCTGGAAGACTCCGAGGGTTGTGAGAGGCTACACCTTC. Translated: CAWKTPRVVRGYTF.

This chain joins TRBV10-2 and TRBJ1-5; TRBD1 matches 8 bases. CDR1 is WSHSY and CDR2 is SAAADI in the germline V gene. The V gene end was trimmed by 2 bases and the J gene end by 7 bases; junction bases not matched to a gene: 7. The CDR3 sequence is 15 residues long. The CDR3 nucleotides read TGCGCCAGCAGTGAGACGGACAGGGTGCGGCAGCCCCAGCATTTT. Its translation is CASSETDRVRQPQHF.

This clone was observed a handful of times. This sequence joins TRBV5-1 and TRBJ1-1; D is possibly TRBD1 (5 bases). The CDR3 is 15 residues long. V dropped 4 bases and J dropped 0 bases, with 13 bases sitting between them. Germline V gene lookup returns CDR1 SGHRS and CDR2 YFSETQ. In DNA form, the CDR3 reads TGCGCCAGCAGCCCGAATGACAGATTGAACACTGAAGCTTTCTTT. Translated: CASSPNDRLNTEAFF.